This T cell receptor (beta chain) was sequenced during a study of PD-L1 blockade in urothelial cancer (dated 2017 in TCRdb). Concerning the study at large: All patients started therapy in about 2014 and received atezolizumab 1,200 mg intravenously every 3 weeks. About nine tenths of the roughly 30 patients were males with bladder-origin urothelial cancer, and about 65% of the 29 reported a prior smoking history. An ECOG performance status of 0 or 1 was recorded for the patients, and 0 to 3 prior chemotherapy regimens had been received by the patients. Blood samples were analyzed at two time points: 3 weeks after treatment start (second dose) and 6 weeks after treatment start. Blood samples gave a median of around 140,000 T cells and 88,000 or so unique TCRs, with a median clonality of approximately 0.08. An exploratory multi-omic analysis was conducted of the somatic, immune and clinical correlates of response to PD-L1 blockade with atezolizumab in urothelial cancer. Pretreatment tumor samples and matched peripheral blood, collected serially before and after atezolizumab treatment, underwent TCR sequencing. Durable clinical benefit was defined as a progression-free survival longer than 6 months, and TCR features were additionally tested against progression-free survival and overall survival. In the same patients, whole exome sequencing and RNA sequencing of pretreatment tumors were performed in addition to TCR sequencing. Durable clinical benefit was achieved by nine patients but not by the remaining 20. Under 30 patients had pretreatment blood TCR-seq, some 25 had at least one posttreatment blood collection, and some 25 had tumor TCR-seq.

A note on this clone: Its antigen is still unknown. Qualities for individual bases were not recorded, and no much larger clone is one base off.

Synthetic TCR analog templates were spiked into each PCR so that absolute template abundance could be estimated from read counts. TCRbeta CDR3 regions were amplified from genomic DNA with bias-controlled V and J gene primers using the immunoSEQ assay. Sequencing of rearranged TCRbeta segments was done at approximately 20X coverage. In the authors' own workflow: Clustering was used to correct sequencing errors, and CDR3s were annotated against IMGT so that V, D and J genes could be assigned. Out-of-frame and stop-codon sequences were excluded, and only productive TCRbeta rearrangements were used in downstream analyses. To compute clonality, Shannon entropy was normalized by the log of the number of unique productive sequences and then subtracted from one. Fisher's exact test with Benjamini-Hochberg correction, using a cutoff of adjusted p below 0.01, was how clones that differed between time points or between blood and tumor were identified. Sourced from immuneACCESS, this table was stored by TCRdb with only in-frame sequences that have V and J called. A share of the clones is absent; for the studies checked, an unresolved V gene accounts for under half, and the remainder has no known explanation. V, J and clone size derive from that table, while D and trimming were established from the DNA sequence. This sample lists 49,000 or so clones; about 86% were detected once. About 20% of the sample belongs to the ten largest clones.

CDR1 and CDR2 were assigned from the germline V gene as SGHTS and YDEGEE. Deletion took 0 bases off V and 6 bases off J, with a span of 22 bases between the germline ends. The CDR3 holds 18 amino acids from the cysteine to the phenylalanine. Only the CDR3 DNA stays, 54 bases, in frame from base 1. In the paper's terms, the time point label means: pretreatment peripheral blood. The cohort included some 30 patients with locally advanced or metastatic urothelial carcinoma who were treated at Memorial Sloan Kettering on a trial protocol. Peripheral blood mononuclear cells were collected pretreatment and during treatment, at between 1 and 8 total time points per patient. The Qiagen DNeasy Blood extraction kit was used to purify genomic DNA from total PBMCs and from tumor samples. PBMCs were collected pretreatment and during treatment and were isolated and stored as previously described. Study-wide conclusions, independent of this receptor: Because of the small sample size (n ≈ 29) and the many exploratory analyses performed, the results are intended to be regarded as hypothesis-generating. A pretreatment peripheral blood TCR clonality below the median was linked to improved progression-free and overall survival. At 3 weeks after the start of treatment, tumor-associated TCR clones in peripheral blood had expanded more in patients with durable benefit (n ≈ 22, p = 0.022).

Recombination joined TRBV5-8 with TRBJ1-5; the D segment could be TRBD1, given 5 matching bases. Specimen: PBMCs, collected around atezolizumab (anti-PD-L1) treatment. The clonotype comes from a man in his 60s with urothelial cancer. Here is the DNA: TGTGCCAGCAGCTTGGTCGCATTAGGCCAGGGAAGGCGTCAGCCCCAGCATTTT. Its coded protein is CASSLVALGQGRRQPQHF.